The rows below give T cell receptor beta chains drawn from one sample of a study of shared clonotypes between healthy human individuals. TCRdb's table, derived via immunoSEQ multiplex PCR, lists solely in-frame clones and lacks some. Among roughly 1 million clones listed, more than 60% were seen once. Specimen: memory CD4+ T cells sorted from blood. Receptor source: a man between 18 and 35 years old in good health. CDR3s include the opening cysteine and the closing phenylalanine or tryptophan. Fields, in order: clone size, J gene, V gene, D gene, CDR3 protein, CDR3 DNA. D genes are given only for firm matches. The size field is filled for only some rows; it gives once, few, many or a size class.

>NA|TRBJ2-7|TRBV27|TRBD1
CASSGTGYSYEQYF
TGTGCCAGCAGCGGGACAGGCTATTCCTACGAGCAGTACTTC
>NA|TRBJ2-7|TRBV7-6|NA
CASSPNPAGSSYEQYF
TGTGCCAGCAGCCCCAATCCCGCGGGAAGCTCCTACGAGCAGTACTTC
>many|TRBJ1-1|TRBV7-9|NA
CASSLVGRAVTEAFF
TGTGCCAGCAGCTTAGTCGGACGGGCGGTCACTGAAGCTTTCTTT
>many|TRBJ2-7|TRBV29-1|TRBD2
CSVVRGGEQYF
TGCAGCGTTGTACGGGGGGGCGAGCAGTACTTC
>NA|TRBJ1-1|TRBV30|NA
CAWSVQRGNTEAFF
TGTGCCTGGAGTGTACAAAGGGGGAACACTGAAGCTTTCTTT
>few|TRBJ1-5|TRBV19|NA
CASRQDTSNQPQHF
TGTGCCAGTAGACAAGATACTAGCAATCAGCCCCAGCATTTT
>NA|TRBJ2-7|TRBV19|NA
CASSRGVTYEQYF
TGTGCCAGTAGCAGGGGGGTGACCTACGAGCAGTACTTC
>once|TRBJ2-5|TRBV12-5|TRBD2
CASGLGSGGLMAQYF
TGTGCTAGTGGTTTGGGTTCGGGAGGGCTAATGGCCCAGTACTTC
>once|TRBJ1-1|TRBV6-4|NA
CASSLDINTEAFF
TGTGCCAGCAGTCTCGACATTAACACTGAAGCTTTCTTT
>NA|TRBJ1-2|TRBV18|TRBD1
CASSLGQNYGYTF
TGTGCCAGCTCACTGGGACAGAACTATGGCTACACCTTC
>NA|TRBJ2-3|TRBV5-1|TRBD2
CASSLASSGSTDTQYF
TGCGCCAGCAGCTTGGCCTCTAGCGGGAGCACAGATACGCAGTATTTT
>once|TRBJ1-2|TRBV28|TRBD1
CASSLSDRAGYGYTF
TGTGCCAGCAGTTTATCGGACAGGGCAGGGTATGGCTACACCTTC
>NA|TRBJ2-5|TRBV10-3|TRBD1
CAISGTGTGTQETQYF
TGTGCCATCAGTGGGACCGGGACAGGGACCCAAGAGACCCAGTACTTC
>once|TRBJ2-1|TRBV5-1|TRBD2
CASSLEGAGGPVDNEQFF
TGCGCCAGCAGCTTGGAGGGAGCGGGAGGGCCCGTAGACAATGAGCAGTTCTTC
>NA|TRBJ2-7|TRBV2|NA
CASRGSGSFYEQYF
TGTGCCAGCAGGGGCAGCGGGTCGTTCTACGAGCAGTACTTC
>NA|TRBJ1-1|TRBV5-1|NA
CASSLATGLNTEAFF
TGCGCCAGCAGCTTGGCCACAGGATTGAACACTGAAGCTTTCTTT
>NA|TRBJ1-1|TRBV5-5|NA
CASSFGVVLTEAFF
TGTGCCAGCAGCTTCGGCGTGGTATTGACTGAAGCTTTCTTT
>few|TRBJ1-2|TRBV6-5|TRBD1
CASSPGTGYGYTF
TGTGCCAGCAGTCCCGGGACAGGGTATGGCTACACCTTC
>NA|TRBJ1-1|TRBV4-3|NA
CASSQEIKGAGTEAFF
TGCGCCAGCAGCCAAGAGATCAAGGGCGCCGGCACTGAAGCTTTCTTT
>NA|TRBJ2-7|TRBV14|NA
CASSQDRGEQYF
TGTGCCAGCAGCCAGGACCGGGGCGAGCAGTACTTC
>NA|TRBJ2-5|TRBV7-2|NA
CASTPRETQYF
TGTGCCAGCACCCCTAGAGAGACCCAGTACTTC
>many|TRBJ2-2|TRBV11-3|NA
CASSLGAGELFF
TGTGCCAGCAGCTTAGGGGCCGGGGAGCTGTTTTTT
>NA|TRBJ2-4|TRBV7-9|TRBD1
CASSLGTGVAKNIQYF
TGTGCCAGCAGCTTGGGGACAGGAGTAGCCAAAAACATTCAGTACTTC
>once|TRBJ2-7|TRBV7-8|NA
CASSLREGGEQYF
TGTGCCAGCAGCCTAAGGGAGGGGGGGGAGCAGTACTTC
>NA|TRBJ2-2|TRBV9|NA
CASSVAHQNTGELFF
TGTGCCAGCAGCGTTGCCCACCAGAACACCGGGGAGCTGTTTTTT
>few|TRBJ2-7|TRBV7-9|TRBD1
CASSLVVGQGARYEQYF
TGTGCCAGCAGCTTAGTTGTGGGACAGGGGGCAAGGTACGAGCAGTACTTC
>NA|TRBJ2-6|TRBV7-2|NA
CASQRVSGANVLTF
TGTGCCAGTCAAAGGGTATCTGGGGCCAACGTCCTGACTTTC
>NA|TRBJ2-1|TRBV30|NA
CAWSLEGEQFF
TGTGCCTGGAGTCTAGAGGGTGAGCAGTTCTTC
>NA|TRBJ2-7|TRBV19|TRBD2
CASSIDGGGAYEQYF
TGTGCCAGTAGTATAGACGGCGGGGGAGCCTACGAGCAGTACTTC
>NA|TRBJ1-4|TRBV11-2|NA
CASSLTGFGDEKLFF
TGTGCCAGCAGCTTAACAGGGTTTGGGGATGAAAAACTGTTTTTT
>NA|TRBJ2-7|TRBV19|TRBD1
CASSILPGQGPFEQYF
TGTGCCAGTAGTATACTCCCGGGACAGGGTCCATTCGAGCAGTACTTC
>NA|TRBJ2-3|TRBV6-1|NA
CASSEALRGTQYF
TGTGCCAGCAGTGAAGCGCTCCGTGGGACGCAGTATTTT
>NA|TRBJ1-2|TRBV7-9|NA
CASSLQGLNYGYTF
TGTGCCAGCAGCTTACAAGGCCTCAACTATGGCTACACCTTC
>once|TRBJ1-5|TRBV2|TRBD1
CASSPRTGRNQPQHF
TGTGCCAGCAGTCCAAGGACAGGGCGAAATCAGCCCCAGCATTTT
>NA|TRBJ2-7|TRBV9|NA
CASSVGGGLEQYF
TGTGCCAGCAGCGTAGGAGGAGGGCTCGAGCAGTACTTC
>NA|TRBJ1-2|TRBV7-2|NA
CASSPDVRGYTF
TGTGCCAGCAGCCCCGACGTTCGTGGCTACACCTTC
>few|TRBJ1-1|TRBV6-1|NA
CASSVELNTEAFF
TGTGCCAGCAGTGTAGAACTGAACACTGAAGCTTTCTTT
>few|TRBJ2-3|TRBV2|NA
CASNPGGDTQYF
TGTGCCAGCAACCCCGGGGGAGATACGCAGTATTTT
>many|TRBJ2-2|TRBV7-2|NA
CASSLALRDTGELFF
TGTGCCAGCAGCTTAGCGCTTCGTGACACCGGGGAGCTGTTTTTT
>many|TRBJ1-4|TRBV4-3|TRBD1
CASSQDTGGGGEKLFF
TGCGCCAGCAGCCAGGATACAGGGGGCGGCGGTGAAAAACTGTTTTTT
>NA|TRBJ2-1|TRBV5-1|TRBD2
CASSQNQLAGGYNEQFF
TGCGCCAGCAGCCAAAATCAACTAGCGGGCGGGTACAATGAGCAGTTCTTC
>NA|TRBJ1-1|TRBV2|NA
CASNGAVKALGTEAFF
TGTGCCAGCAACGGGGCCGTAAAAGCGCTCGGAACTGAAGCTTTCTTT
>few|TRBJ2-3|TRBV4-3|NA
CASSHLLYDTQYF
TGCGCCAGCAGCCATCTTTTATACGATACGCAGTATTTT
>NA|TRBJ2-3|TRBV19|NA
CASSLKSYTDTQYF
TGTGCCAGTAGCTTAAAATCGTACACAGATACGCAGTATTTT
>NA|TRBJ2-7|TRBV5-4|NA
CASSLDGRENEQYF
TGTGCCAGCAGCTTGGACGGCAGGGAAAACGAGCAGTACTTC
>NA|TRBJ2-4|TRBV30|NA
CAWSVGQLHLAKNIQYF
TGTGCCTGGAGTGTAGGACAGCTACATCTAGCCAAAAACATTCAGTACTTC
>NA|TRBJ1-6|TRBV18|NA
CASSREFYSPLHF
TGTGCCAGCTCACGAGAGTTCTATTCACCCCTCCACTTT
>once|TRBJ2-5|TRBV19|NA
CASRDFGETQYF
TGTGCCAGTAGGGACTTCGGAGAGACCCAGTACTTC
>NA|TRBJ2-1|TRBV30|NA
CAWSLAGARVEQFF
TGTGCCTGGAGTCTTGCAGGGGCCAGGGTTGAGCAGTTCTTC
>once|TRBJ2-1|TRBV7-9|TRBD1
CASSFVPGQRKFF
TGTGCCAGCAGCTTCGTACCGGGACAGAGAAAGTTCTTC
>few|TRBJ1-5|TRBV10-3|NA
CAISDRLSNQPQHF
TGTGCCATCAGTGACAGGTTAAGCAATCAGCCCCAGCATTTT
>NA|TRBJ2-2|TRBV5-4|NA
CASSLAGVQGGTGELFF
TGTGCCAGCAGCTTGGCCGGTGTGCAGGGAGGTACCGGGGAGCTGTTTTTT
>NA|TRBJ1-2|TRBV2|NA
CASSVYNYGYTF
TGTGCCAGCAGCGTATATAACTATGGCTACACCTTC
>NA|TRBJ1-2|TRBV18|TRBD1
CASSPDREYGYTF
TGTGCCAGCTCACCCGACAGGGAATATGGCTACACCTTC